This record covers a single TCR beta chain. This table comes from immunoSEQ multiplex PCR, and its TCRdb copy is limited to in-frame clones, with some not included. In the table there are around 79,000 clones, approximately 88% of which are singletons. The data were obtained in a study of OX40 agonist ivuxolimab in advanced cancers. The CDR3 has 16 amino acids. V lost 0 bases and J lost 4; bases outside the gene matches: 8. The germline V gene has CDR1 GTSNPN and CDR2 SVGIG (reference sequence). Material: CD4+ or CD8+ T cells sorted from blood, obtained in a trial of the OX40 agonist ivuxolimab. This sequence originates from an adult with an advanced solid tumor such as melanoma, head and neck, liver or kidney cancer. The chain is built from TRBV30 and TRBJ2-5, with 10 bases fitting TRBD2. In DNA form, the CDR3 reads TGTGCCTGGAGTGTACATAGCGGGAGGTTGGGAGAGACCCAGTACTTC. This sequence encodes CAWSVHSGRLGETQYF.